This T cell receptor beta chain was retrieved from a study of T cell responses to AZD1222 COVID-19 vaccine. The data were produced by immunoSEQ multiplex PCR, yet TCRdb's version contains in-frame clones alone and is incomplete. This table holds 55,000 to 60,000 clones, approximately 85% found once. This clone was observed a few times. This CDR3 is 14 amino acids long. Germline V gene data show CDR1 as MNHEY and CDR2 as SMNVEV (reference sequence). V lost 7 bases, J lost 0 bases, and 7 bases lay in between. This TCR was sampled from an adult in good health. The sample in question was peripheral blood, obtained on day 0 of MenACWY control vaccination. The V gene is TRBV27, the J gene TRBJ1-6; D unresolved. The CDR3 is CASKWSSYNSPLHF. In DNA, the CDR3 is TGTGCCAGCAAGTGGAGCTCCTATAATTCACCCCTCCACTTT.